The source of this TCR beta chain is a study of tumor-infiltrating lymphocytes in glioblastoma multiforme (dated by TCRdb to about 2017). Turning to the overall study: To test whether intratumoral genomic heterogeneity fosters TIL diversity, the study jointly examined somatic mutations, TIL diversity and immune response activity. Broader findings and caveats from the paper: The authors noted that sorting T cells into functional subsets, which was not done in the study, would be a future improvement. Only one glioblastoma patient was included in the TCR and somatic mutation analysis, limiting generalizability. RNA-based TCR sequencing may distort clone frequencies because T cells carry unequal numbers of TCR transcripts.

This clonotype has at least ten counts. Its antigen is currently not known. Base qualities are missing; no much larger clone stands one base away. Reading the germline V gene gives CDR1 SQVTM and CDR2 ANQGSEA. V is cut back by 7 bases and J by 2 bases, with 3 bases in the junction unmatched. Its CDR3 holds 12 amino acids, cysteine through phenylalanine. Here the CDR3 DNA is all that survives: 36 bases in frame from base 1. TCRB libraries were built from RNA via three nested multiplex PCR rounds using a modified ARM-PCR protocol with multiple V-beta primers and a C-beta primer. TCRB-specific cDNA was synthesized from about 0.5 ug total RNA with ProtoScript II Reverse Transcriptase and a C-beta primer. No unique molecular identifiers were described for the TCRB libraries. In the third PCR, barcodes and adapters were added over roughly 23 cycles with Deep VentR (exo-) polymerase, after which 250-500 bp bands were gel purified. TCRB libraries were sequenced with 250 bp paired-end reads on an Illumina HiSeq 2500. The original methods were these. The reads were cleaned with Trimmomatic, merged with FLASH and assigned V, D and J segments with MiGEC before being analyzed in VDJtools. Repertoire diversity was quantified with the Shannon-Wiener diversity index calculated using VDJtools. The public sequencing data were trimmed at Q25 with fastp and processed into clonotypes with MiXCR by TCRdb, which kept only in-frame beta chains. CDR3 protein sequences are deduplicated, and each keeps its most common genes and DNA. These V and J calls are TCRdb output, not the study's own analysis. Within this sample are 30,000 or so distinct CDR3 sequences, with 60% to 65% of them counted one time only. The top ten clones comprise around a third of the sample.

For each of the roughly eleven tumor samples, the AllPrep DNA/RNA mini kit was used to purify genomic DNA and total RNA simultaneously. Every RNA sample had an OD 260/280 ratio above 1.9 and an RNA integrity number above 6.5. The chain links TRBV29-1 with TRBJ2-7; the junction holds 9 bases that match TRBD1. The sequencing sample was made of brain tumor tissue. This TCR derives from a male donor with glioblastoma. This receptor has the CDR3 CSAGQGTYEQYF. The DNA sequence is TGCAGCGCTGGACAGGGGACCTACGAGCAGTACTTC.